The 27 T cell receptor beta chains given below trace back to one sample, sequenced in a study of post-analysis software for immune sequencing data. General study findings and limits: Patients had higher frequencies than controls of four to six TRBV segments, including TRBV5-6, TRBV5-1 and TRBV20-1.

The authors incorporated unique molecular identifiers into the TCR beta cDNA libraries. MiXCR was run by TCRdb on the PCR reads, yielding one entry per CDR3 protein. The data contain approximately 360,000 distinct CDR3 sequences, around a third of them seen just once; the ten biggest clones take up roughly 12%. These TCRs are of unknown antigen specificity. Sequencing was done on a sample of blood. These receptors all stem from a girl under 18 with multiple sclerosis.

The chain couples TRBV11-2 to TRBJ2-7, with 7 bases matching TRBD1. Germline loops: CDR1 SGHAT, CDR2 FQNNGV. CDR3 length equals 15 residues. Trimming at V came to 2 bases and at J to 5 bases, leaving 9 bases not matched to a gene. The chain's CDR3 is CASSLLTGSSHEQYF. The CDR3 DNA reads TGTGCCAGCAGCTTATTGACAGGGTCAAGCCACGAGCAGTACTTC.

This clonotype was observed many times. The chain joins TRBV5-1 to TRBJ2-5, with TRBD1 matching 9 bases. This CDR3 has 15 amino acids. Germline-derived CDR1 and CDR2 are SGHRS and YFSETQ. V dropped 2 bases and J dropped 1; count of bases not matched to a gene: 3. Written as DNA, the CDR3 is TGCGCCAGCAGCTTCCCGACAGGGGGCCAAGAGACCCAGTACTTC. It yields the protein CASSFPTGGQETQYF.

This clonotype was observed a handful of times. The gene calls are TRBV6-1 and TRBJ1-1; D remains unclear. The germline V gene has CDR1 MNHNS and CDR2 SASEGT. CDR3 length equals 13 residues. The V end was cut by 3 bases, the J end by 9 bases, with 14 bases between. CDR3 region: CASSERKQEKAFF. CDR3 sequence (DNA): TGTGCCAGCAGTGAGAGAAAGCAGGAGAAAGCTTTCTTT.

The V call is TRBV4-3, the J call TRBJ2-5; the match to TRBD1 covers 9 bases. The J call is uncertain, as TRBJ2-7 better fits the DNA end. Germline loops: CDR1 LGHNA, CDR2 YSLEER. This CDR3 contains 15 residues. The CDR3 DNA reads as TGCGCCAGCAGCCAAGAGGGACAGGGATTCCACGAGCAGTACTTC. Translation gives CASSQEGQGFHEQYF.

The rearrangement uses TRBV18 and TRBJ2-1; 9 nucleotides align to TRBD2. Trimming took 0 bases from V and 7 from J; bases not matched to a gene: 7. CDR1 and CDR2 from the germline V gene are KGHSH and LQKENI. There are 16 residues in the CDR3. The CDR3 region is CASSPPAGGAGNEQFF. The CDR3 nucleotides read TGTGCCAGCTCACCACCGGCGGGGGGGGCCGGGAATGAGCAGTTCTTC.

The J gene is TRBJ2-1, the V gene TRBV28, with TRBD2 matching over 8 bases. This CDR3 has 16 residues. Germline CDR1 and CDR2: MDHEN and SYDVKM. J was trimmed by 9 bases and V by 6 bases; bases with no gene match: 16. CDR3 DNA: TGTGCCAGCAGCCCTACCGGGACTAGAACATTTAGTGAGCAGTTCTTC. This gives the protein CASSPTGTRTFSEQFF.

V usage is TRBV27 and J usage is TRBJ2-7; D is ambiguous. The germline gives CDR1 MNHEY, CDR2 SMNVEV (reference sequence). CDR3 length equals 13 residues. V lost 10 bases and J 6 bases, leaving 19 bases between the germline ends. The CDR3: CATRLVMESEQYF. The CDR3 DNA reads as TGTGCCACTCGGTTGGTGATGGAGAGCGAGCAGTACTTC.

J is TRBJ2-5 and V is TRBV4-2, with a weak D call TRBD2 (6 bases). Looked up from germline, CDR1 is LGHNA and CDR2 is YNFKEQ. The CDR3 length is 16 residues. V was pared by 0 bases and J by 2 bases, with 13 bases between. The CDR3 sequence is CASSQEVAAIQETQYF. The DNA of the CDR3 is TGTGCCAGCAGCCAAGAGGTAGCGGCGATACAAGAGACCCAGTACTTC.

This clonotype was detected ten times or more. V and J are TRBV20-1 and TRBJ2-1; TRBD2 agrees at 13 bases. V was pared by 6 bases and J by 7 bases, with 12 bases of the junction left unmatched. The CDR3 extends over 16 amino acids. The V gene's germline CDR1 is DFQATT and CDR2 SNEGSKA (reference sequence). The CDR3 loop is CSALFPGLAGRNEQFF. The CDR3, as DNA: TGCAGTGCCCTTTTTCCGGGACTAGCGGGGAGGAATGAGCAGTTCTTC.

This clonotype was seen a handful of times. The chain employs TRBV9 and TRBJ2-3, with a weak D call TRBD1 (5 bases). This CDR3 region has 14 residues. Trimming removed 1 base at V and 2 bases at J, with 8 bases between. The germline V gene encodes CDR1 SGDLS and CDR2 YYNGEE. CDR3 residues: CASSVRGTTDTQYF. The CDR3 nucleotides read TGTGCCAGCAGCGTAAGGGGAACCACAGATACGCAGTATTTT.

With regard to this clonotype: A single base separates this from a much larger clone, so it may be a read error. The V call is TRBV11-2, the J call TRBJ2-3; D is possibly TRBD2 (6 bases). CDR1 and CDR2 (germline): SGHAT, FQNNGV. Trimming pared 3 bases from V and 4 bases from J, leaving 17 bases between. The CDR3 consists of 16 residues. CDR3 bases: TGTGCCAGCAGCTTCATTGCGGGGACCGGATCAGATACGCAGTATTTT. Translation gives CASSFIAGTGSDTQYF.

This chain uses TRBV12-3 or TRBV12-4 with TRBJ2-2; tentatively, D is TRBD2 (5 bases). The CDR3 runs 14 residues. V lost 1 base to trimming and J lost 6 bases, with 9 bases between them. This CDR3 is CASSLVGVAGELFF. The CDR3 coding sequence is TGTGCCAGCAGTTTAGTCGGGGTGGCCGGGGAGCTGTTTTTT.

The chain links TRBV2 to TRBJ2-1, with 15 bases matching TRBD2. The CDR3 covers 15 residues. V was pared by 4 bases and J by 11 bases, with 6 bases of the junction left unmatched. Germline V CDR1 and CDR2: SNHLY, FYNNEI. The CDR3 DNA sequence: TGTGCCAGCAGTGCCTCCGGGACTAGCGGGGGGCAGCAGTTCTTC. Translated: CASSASGTSGGQQFF.

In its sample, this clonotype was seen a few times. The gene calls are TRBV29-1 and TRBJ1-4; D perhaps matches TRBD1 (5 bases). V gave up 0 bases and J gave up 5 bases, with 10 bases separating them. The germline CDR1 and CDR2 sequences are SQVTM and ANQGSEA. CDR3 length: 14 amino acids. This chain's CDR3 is CSVEDLGGNEKLFF. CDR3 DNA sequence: TGCAGCGTTGAAGATCTGGGGGGGAATGAAAAACTGTTTTTT.

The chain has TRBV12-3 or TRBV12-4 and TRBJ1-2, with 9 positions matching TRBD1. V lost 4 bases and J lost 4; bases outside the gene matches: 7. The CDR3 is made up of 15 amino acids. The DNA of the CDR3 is TGTGCCAGCAGTTCCCGGGACAGGGAGGGCTATGGCTACACCTTC. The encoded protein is CASSSRDREGYGYTF.

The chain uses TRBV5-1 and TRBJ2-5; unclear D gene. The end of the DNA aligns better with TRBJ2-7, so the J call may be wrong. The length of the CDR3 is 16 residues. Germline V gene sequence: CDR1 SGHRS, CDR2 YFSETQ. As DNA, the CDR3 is TGCGCCAGCAGCTTGAACGGCTTTGAGGTGTGGGACGAGCAGTACTTC. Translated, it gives CASSLNGFEVWDEQYF.

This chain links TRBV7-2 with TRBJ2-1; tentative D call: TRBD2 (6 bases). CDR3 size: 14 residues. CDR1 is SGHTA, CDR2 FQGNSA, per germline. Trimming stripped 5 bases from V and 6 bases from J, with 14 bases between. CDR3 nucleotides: TGTGCCAGCAGCACCGGGGGTCCGCCCAATGAGCAGTTCTTC. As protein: CASSTGGPPNEQFF. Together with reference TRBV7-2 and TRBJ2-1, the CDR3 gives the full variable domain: GAGVSQSPSNKVTEKGKDVELRCDPISGHTALYWYRQSLGQGLEFLIYFQGNSAPDKSGLPSDRFSAERTGGSVSTLTIQRTQQEDSAVYLCASSTGGPPNEQFFGPGTRLTVL.

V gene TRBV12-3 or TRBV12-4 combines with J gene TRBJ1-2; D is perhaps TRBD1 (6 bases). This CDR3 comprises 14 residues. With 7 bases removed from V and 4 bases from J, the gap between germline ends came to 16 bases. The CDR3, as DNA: TGTGCCAGCACCCAATCCGGGGGGCCCTATGGCTACACCTTC. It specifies CASTQSGGPYGYTF.

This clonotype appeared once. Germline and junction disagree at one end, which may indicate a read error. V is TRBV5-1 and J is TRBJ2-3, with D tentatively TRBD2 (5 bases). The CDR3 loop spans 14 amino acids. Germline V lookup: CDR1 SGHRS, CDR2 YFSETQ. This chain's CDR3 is CASSLRDVTDAQYF. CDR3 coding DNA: TGCGCCAGCAGCTTGCGGGATGTCACAGATGCGCAGTATTTT.

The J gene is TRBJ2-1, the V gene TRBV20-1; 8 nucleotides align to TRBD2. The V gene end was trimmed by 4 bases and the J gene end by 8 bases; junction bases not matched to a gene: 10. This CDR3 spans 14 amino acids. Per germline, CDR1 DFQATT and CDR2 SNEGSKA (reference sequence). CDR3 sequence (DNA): TGCAGTGCTACTCTTGGCGGGGGGAGGGATGAGCAGTTCTTC. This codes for CSATLGGGRDEQFF.

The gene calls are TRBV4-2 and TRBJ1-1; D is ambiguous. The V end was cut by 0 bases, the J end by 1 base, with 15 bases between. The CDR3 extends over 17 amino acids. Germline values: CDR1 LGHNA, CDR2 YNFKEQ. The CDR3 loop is CASSQDVHPSSNTEAFF. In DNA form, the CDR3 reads TGTGCCAGCAGCCAAGATGTACACCCCTCTTCGAACACTGAAGCTTTCTTT.

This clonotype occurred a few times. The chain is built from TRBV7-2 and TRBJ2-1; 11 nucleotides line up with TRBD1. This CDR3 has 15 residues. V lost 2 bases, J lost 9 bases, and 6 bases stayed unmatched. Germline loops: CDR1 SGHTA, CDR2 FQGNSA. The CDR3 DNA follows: TGTGCCAGCAGCTTACGAGGACAGGGGGCGGGTGAGCAGTTCTTC. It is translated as CASSLRGQGAGEQFF.

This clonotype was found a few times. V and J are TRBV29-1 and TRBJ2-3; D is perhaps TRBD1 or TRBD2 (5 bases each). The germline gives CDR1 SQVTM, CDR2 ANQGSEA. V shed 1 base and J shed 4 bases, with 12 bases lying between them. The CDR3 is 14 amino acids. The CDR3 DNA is TGCAGCGTTGAAGTACAGGTTAGCGCAGATACGCAGTATTTT. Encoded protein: CSVEVQVSADTQYF.

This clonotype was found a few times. In DNA, the CDR3 is TGTGCCAGCAGCCCAGTCGGACAGGGCTATGACAATGAGCAGTTCTTC. Translation gives CASSPVGQGYDNEQFF. The chain carries TRBV3-1 and TRBJ2-1; TRBD1 matches 8 bases. Germline CDR1 and CDR2: LGHDT and YNNKEL (reference sequence). The CDR3 contains 16 residues. V was pared by 4 bases and J by 5 bases, with 10 bases of the junction left unmatched.

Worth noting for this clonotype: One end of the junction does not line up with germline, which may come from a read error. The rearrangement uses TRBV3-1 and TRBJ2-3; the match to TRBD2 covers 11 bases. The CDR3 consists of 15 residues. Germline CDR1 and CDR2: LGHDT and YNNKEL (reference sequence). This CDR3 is CAGSQVSGGAGTQYF. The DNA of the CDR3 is TGTGCCGGCAGCCAAGTTAGCGGGGGGGCCGGTACGCAGTATTTT.

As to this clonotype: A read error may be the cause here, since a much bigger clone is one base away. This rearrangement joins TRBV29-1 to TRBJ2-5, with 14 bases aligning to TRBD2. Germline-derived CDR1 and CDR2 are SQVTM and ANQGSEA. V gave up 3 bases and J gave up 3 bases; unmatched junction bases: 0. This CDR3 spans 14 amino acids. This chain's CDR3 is CSVEGLAGEETQYF. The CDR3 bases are TGCAGCGTTGAGGGACTAGCGGGGGAAGAGACCCAGTACTTC. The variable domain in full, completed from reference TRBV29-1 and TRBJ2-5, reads SAVISQKPSRDICQRGTSLTIQCQVDSQVTMMFWYRQQPGQSLTLIATANQGSEATYESGFVIDKFPISRPNLTFSTLTVSNMSPEDSSIYLCSVEGLAGEETQYFGPGTRLLVL.

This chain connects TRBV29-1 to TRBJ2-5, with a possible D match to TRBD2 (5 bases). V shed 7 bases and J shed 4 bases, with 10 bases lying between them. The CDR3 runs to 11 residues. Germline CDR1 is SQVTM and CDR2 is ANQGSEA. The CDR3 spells CSATAGETQYF. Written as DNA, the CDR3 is TGCAGCGCCACCGCGGGAGAGACCCAGTACTTC.